These T cell receptor beta chains were read from a single sample in a study of shared clonotypes between healthy human individuals. Data came from immunoSEQ multiplex PCR; TCRdb stores just in-frame clones and leaves some out. The repertoire has about 2 million clones, roughly 96% of them found once; the top ten carry under 0.15%. Sequencing input: naive CD4+ T cells sorted from blood. The receptors derive from a man younger than 35 in good health. The CDR3 runs from the conserved cysteine through the conserved F or W. Fields, in order: J gene, V gene, D gene, clone size, CDR3 length, CDR3 protein, CDR3 DNA. D genes are given only for firm matches. Where a row states a size, it is once, few, many or the class of an expanded clone; other rows omit it.

j_gene: TRBJ1-6; v_gene: TRBV6-4; d_gene: NA; abundance: NA; len: 13; CDR3aa: CASSEAQSTPLHF; CDR3nt: TGTGCCAGCAGCGAGGCACAGAGTACACCCCTCCACTTT
j_gene: TRBJ1-1; v_gene: TRBV6-5; d_gene: NA; abundance: NA; len: 13; CDR3aa: CASSYREDTEAFF; CDR3nt: TGTGCCAGCAGTTACAGGGAAGACACTGAAGCTTTCTTT
j_gene: TRBJ2-1; v_gene: TRBV11-2; d_gene: NA; abundance: NA; len: 14; CDR3aa: CASSLAGRSNEQFF; CDR3nt: TGTGCCAGCAGCTTGGCGGGGAGGTCCAATGAGCAGTTCTTC
j_gene: TRBJ1-1; v_gene: TRBV6-5; d_gene: NA; abundance: NA; len: 15; CDR3aa: CASSYSIAQGTEAFF; CDR3nt: TGTGCCAGCAGTTACTCGATTGCACAGGGCACTGAAGCTTTCTTT
j_gene: TRBJ2-1; v_gene: TRBV2; d_gene: NA; abundance: NA; len: 14; CDR3aa: CASRGGLNINEQFF; CDR3nt: TGTGCCAGCAGGGGCGGCCTTAATATCAATGAGCAGTTCTTC
j_gene: TRBJ1-3; v_gene: TRBV6-1; d_gene: NA; abundance: NA; len: 13; CDR3aa: CASSAIPGNTIYF; CDR3nt: TGTGCCAGCAGTGCGATTCCCGGAAACACCATATATTTT
j_gene: TRBJ2-7; v_gene: TRBV11-2; d_gene: NA; abundance: NA; len: 14; CDR3aa: CASSLSIPTYEQYF; CDR3nt: TGTGCCAGCAGCTTAAGCATCCCGACCTACGAGCAGTACTTC
j_gene: TRBJ2-1; v_gene: TRBV10-2; d_gene: NA; abundance: NA; len: 14; CDR3aa: CASSEQVGYNEQFF; CDR3nt: TGCGCCAGCAGTGAGCAAGTTGGGTACAATGAGCAGTTCTTC
j_gene: TRBJ1-2; v_gene: TRBV7-9; d_gene: TRBD1; abundance: NA; len: 14; CDR3aa: CASSKQGGGDGYTF; CDR3nt: TGTGCCAGCAGCAAGCAGGGAGGGGGCGATGGCTACACCTTC
j_gene: TRBJ1-5; v_gene: TRBV28; d_gene: NA; abundance: NA; len: 15; CDR3aa: CASRPTGEGNQPQHF; CDR3nt: TGTGCCAGCAGGCCGACCGGGGAAGGCAATCAGCCCCAGCATTTT
j_gene: TRBJ2-4; v_gene: TRBV4-1; d_gene: NA; abundance: NA; len: 15; CDR3aa: CASSQDQGLVNIQYF; CDR3nt: TGCGCCAGCAGCCAAGATCAGGGACTGGTAAACATTCAGTACTTC
j_gene: TRBJ1-3; v_gene: TRBV10-3; d_gene: NA; abundance: NA; len: 16; CDR3aa: CAISGRTPVSGNTIYF; CDR3nt: TGTGCCATCAGTGGCCGGACACCGGTCTCTGGAAACACCATATATTTT
j_gene: TRBJ2-3; v_gene: TRBV9; d_gene: TRBD2; abundance: NA; len: 17; CDR3aa: CASSGGGERGRTDTQYF; CDR3nt: TGTGCCAGCAGTGGTGGTGGGGAGCGGGGGAGGACAGATACGCAGTATTTT
j_gene: TRBJ2-7; v_gene: TRBV2; d_gene: NA; abundance: NA; len: 16; CDR3aa: CASIPRESSWYYEQYF; CDR3nt: TGTGCCAGCATTCCTCGAGAGAGCTCCTGGTACTACGAGCAGTACTTC
j_gene: TRBJ1-2; v_gene: TRBV29-1; d_gene: NA; abundance: NA; len: 11; CDR3aa: CSGTGGSGYTF; CDR3nt: TGCAGCGGTACGGGGGGGTCTGGCTACACCTTC
j_gene: TRBJ1-1; v_gene: TRBV9; d_gene: TRBD1; abundance: NA; len: 16; CDR3aa: CASSVDPQTGGPEAFF; CDR3nt: TGTGCCAGCAGCGTCGACCCTCAAACAGGGGGCCCTGAAGCTTTCTTT
j_gene: TRBJ2-3; v_gene: TRBV5-4; d_gene: NA; abundance: NA; len: 16; CDR3aa: CASSLGGGPSTDTQYF; CDR3nt: TGTGCCAGCAGCTTGGGTGGGGGCCCTAGCACAGATACGCAGTATTTT
j_gene: TRBJ1-1; v_gene: TRBV5-1; d_gene: TRBD1; abundance: NA; len: 15; CDR3aa: CASSTGTGYNTEAFF; CDR3nt: TGCGCCAGCAGCACCGGGACAGGGTATAACACTGAAGCTTTCTTT
j_gene: TRBJ2-4; v_gene: TRBV11-2; d_gene: NA; abundance: NA; len: 13; CDR3aa: CASSFRGKDIQYF; CDR3nt: TGTGCCAGCAGCTTTCGGGGGAAGGACATTCAGTACTTC
j_gene: TRBJ1-3; v_gene: TRBV11-3; d_gene: TRBD1; abundance: NA; len: 15; CDR3aa: CASSLGQGTGNTIYF; CDR3nt: TGTGCCAGCAGCTTGGGACAGGGGACTGGAAACACCATATATTTT
j_gene: TRBJ1-5; v_gene: TRBV6-5; d_gene: NA; abundance: NA; len: 13; CDR3aa: CASSYVANQPQHF; CDR3nt: TGTGCCAGCAGTTACGTGGCAAATCAGCCCCAGCATTTT
j_gene: TRBJ2-5; v_gene: TRBV30; d_gene: TRBD2; abundance: NA; len: 14; CDR3aa: CAYNLAGGPETQYF; CDR3nt: TGTGCCTACAATCTAGCGGGGGGGCCGGAGACCCAGTACTTC
j_gene: TRBJ2-7; v_gene: TRBV27; d_gene: TRBD1; abundance: NA; len: 14; CDR3aa: CASSSYRGAYEQYF; CDR3nt: TGTGCCAGCAGCTCTTACAGGGGGGCCTACGAGCAGTACTTC
j_gene: TRBJ2-1; v_gene: TRBV2; d_gene: NA; abundance: NA; len: 14; CDR3aa: CASRWDTSYNEQFF; CDR3nt: TGTGCCAGCCGTTGGGACACATCCTACAATGAGCAGTTCTTC
j_gene: TRBJ2-2; v_gene: TRBV5-5; d_gene: NA; abundance: NA; len: 14; CDR3aa: CASSPGPPPGELFF; CDR3nt: TGTGCCAGCAGCCCAGGACCACCACCCGGGGAGCTGTTTTTT
j_gene: TRBJ2-7; v_gene: TRBV6-6; d_gene: NA; abundance: NA; len: 13; CDR3aa: CASSPWERYEQYF; CDR3nt: TGTGCCAGCAGTCCTTGGGAGAGATACGAGCAGTACTTC
j_gene: TRBJ2-1; v_gene: TRBV2; d_gene: NA; abundance: NA; len: 16; CDR3aa: CASSERRLSSYNEQFF; CDR3nt: TGTGCCAGCAGTGAAAGGCGACTAAGCTCCTACAATGAGCAGTTCTTC
j_gene: TRBJ2-1; v_gene: TRBV20-1; d_gene: NA; abundance: once; len: 11; CDR3aa: CSATQDSKQFF; CDR3nt: TGCAGTGCTACACAGGACAGTAAGCAGTTCTTC
j_gene: TRBJ2-1; v_gene: TRBV19; d_gene: TRBD2; abundance: NA; len: 16; CDR3aa: CATAMPRGGPYNEQFF; CDR3nt: TGTGCCACTGCGATGCCCCGGGGGGGACCCTACAATGAGCAGTTCTTC
j_gene: TRBJ1-6; v_gene: TRBV27; d_gene: NA; abundance: once; len: 14; CDR3aa: CASSPGRAASPLHF; CDR3nt: TGTGCCAGCAGTCCCGGGAGGGCAGCTTCACCCCTCCACTTT
j_gene: TRBJ1-5; v_gene: TRBV7-9; d_gene: NA; abundance: few; len: 13; CDR3aa: CASSLALDQPQHF; CDR3nt: TGTGCCAGCAGCTTAGCGTTGGATCAGCCCCAGCATTTT
j_gene: TRBJ1-4; v_gene: TRBV2; d_gene: NA; abundance: NA; len: 15; CDR3aa: CASSDQGTRNEKLFF; CDR3nt: TGTGCCAGCAGTGACCAGGGGACAAGAAATGAAAAACTGTTTTTT
j_gene: TRBJ2-3; v_gene: TRBV7-9; d_gene: NA; abundance: NA; len: 13; CDR3aa: CASHMAGTDTQYF; CDR3nt: TGTGCCAGCCACATGGCAGGCACAGATACGCAGTATTTT
j_gene: TRBJ2-5; v_gene: TRBV5-1; d_gene: NA; abundance: NA; len: 14; CDR3aa: CASSLDRVQETQYF; CDR3nt: TGCGCCAGCAGCTTGGACCGGGTCCAAGAGACCCAGTACTTC
j_gene: TRBJ1-2; v_gene: TRBV5-6; d_gene: TRBD1; abundance: NA; len: 16; CDR3aa: CASSSSKTGGSGGYTF; CDR3nt: TGTGCCAGCAGCTCCAGCAAGACAGGGGGAAGTGGTGGCTACACCTTC
j_gene: TRBJ2-5; v_gene: TRBV7-8; d_gene: NA; abundance: NA; len: 13; CDR3aa: CASSKPAGETQYF; CDR3nt: TGTGCCAGCAGCAAGCCTGCGGGGGAGACCCAGTACTTC
j_gene: TRBJ2-7; v_gene: TRBV4-1; d_gene: NA; abundance: few; len: 14; CDR3aa: CASSQDFTSYEQYF; CDR3nt: TGCGCCAGCAGCCAAGATTTTACCTCCTACGAGCAGTACTTC
j_gene: TRBJ1-4; v_gene: TRBV19; d_gene: TRBD1; abundance: NA; len: 15; CDR3aa: CASRTGESLNEKLFF; CDR3nt: TGTGCCAGTAGAACAGGGGAAAGCCTTAATGAAAAACTGTTTTTT
j_gene: TRBJ2-7; v_gene: TRBV19; d_gene: NA; abundance: NA; len: 14; CDR3aa: CASSSGLKTYEQYF; CDR3nt: TGTGCCAGTAGTTCCGGACTCAAAACCTACGAGCAGTACTTC
j_gene: TRBJ1-6; v_gene: TRBV18; d_gene: TRBD1; abundance: NA; len: 11; CDR3aa: CASSPGGALHF; CDR3nt: TGTGCCAGCTCCCCAGGGGGGGCCCTCCACTTT
j_gene: TRBJ2-3; v_gene: TRBV19; d_gene: NA; abundance: NA; len: 14; CDR3aa: CASTPPRAKDTQYF; CDR3nt: TGTGCCAGTACCCCCCCGAGGGCGAAAGATACGCAGTATTTT
j_gene: TRBJ2-1; v_gene: TRBV14; d_gene: NA; abundance: NA; len: 15; CDR3aa: CASSLRDRAYNEQFF; CDR3nt: TGTGCCAGCAGCCTCAGGGATAGAGCATACAATGAGCAGTTCTTC
j_gene: TRBJ2-5; v_gene: TRBV11-2; d_gene: NA; abundance: NA; len: 15; CDR3aa: CASSLPDLGKETQYF; CDR3nt: TGTGCCAGCAGCCTCCCGGACTTGGGGAAAGAGACCCAGTACTTC
j_gene: TRBJ1-3; v_gene: TRBV6-6; d_gene: NA; abundance: NA; len: 12; CDR3aa: CASSPGGNTIYF; CDR3nt: TGTGCCAGCAGCCCCGGGGGAAACACCATATATTTT
j_gene: TRBJ2-7; v_gene: TRBV6-6; d_gene: NA; abundance: NA; len: 14; CDR3aa: CASSLQGISYEQYF; CDR3nt: TGTGCCAGCAGCCTACAAGGGATTAGTTACGAGCAGTACTTC
j_gene: TRBJ1-2; v_gene: TRBV5-6; d_gene: TRBD1; abundance: NA; len: 14; CDR3aa: CASSLGQGVLPYTF; CDR3nt: TGTGCCAGCAGCTTGGGACAGGGGGTGTTACCCTACACCTTC
j_gene: TRBJ2-5; v_gene: TRBV7-9; d_gene: TRBD1; abundance: once; len: 15; CDR3aa: CASSSDRAGQETQYF; CDR3nt: TGTGCCAGCAGCTCCGACAGGGCCGGACAAGAGACCCAGTACTTC
j_gene: TRBJ2-7; v_gene: TRBV5-1; d_gene: NA; abundance: NA; len: 14; CDR3aa: CASSLERGYYEQYF; CDR3nt: TGCGCCAGCAGCTTGGAGCGAGGGTACTACGAGCAGTACTTC
j_gene: TRBJ2-7; v_gene: TRBV9; d_gene: TRBD1; abundance: NA; len: 14; CDR3aa: CASSLRQGTGEQYF; CDR3nt: TGTGCCAGCAGCCTAAGACAGGGGACCGGCGAGCAGTACTTC
j_gene: TRBJ1-1; v_gene: TRBV18; d_gene: NA; abundance: NA; len: 15; CDR3aa: CASSPPGVIGTEAFF; CDR3nt: TGTGCCAGCTCACCCCCGGGGGTGATAGGCACTGAAGCTTTCTTT
j_gene: TRBJ2-7; v_gene: TRBV27; d_gene: NA; abundance: NA; len: 16; CDR3aa: CASSYFHRDGPYEQYF; CDR3nt: TGTGCCAGCAGTTATTTCCACCGGGACGGCCCCTACGAGCAGTACTTC
j_gene: TRBJ1-4; v_gene: TRBV18; d_gene: NA; abundance: NA; len: 15; CDR3aa: CASSSDRATNEKLFF; CDR3nt: TGTGCCAGCTCATCGGACCGTGCAACTAATGAAAAACTGTTTTTT
j_gene: TRBJ2-4; v_gene: TRBV2; d_gene: NA; abundance: NA; len: 15; CDR3aa: CASSEAPGPQGIQYF; CDR3nt: TGTGCCAGCAGTGAAGCGCCCGGGCCCCAGGGCATTCAGTACTTC
j_gene: TRBJ2-7; v_gene: TRBV5-4; d_gene: TRBD2; abundance: NA; len: 14; CDR3aa: CASSLTAGDYEQYF; CDR3nt: TGTGCCAGCAGCTTGACAGCGGGAGATTACGAGCAGTACTTC
j_gene: TRBJ2-3; v_gene: TRBV27; d_gene: TRBD2; abundance: NA; len: 16; CDR3aa: CASSLNSGVPTDTQYF; CDR3nt: TGTGCCAGCAGTCTAAATAGCGGGGTCCCGACAGATACGCAGTATTTT
j_gene: TRBJ1-6; v_gene: TRBV6-1; d_gene: NA; abundance: NA; len: 11; CDR3aa: CASSELSPLHF; CDR3nt: TGTGCCAGCAGTGAATTATCACCCCTCCACTTT
j_gene: TRBJ1-5; v_gene: TRBV28; d_gene: TRBD1; abundance: NA; len: 15; CDR3aa: CASSLLRTGTQPQHF; CDR3nt: TGTGCCAGCAGTTTACTAAGGACAGGGACTCAGCCCCAGCATTTT
j_gene: TRBJ2-1; v_gene: TRBV23-1; d_gene: TRBD2; abundance: NA; len: 17; CDR3aa: CASSQKTSGRDFHEQFF; CDR3nt: TGCGCCAGCAGTCAAAAGACTAGCGGGAGGGACTTCCATGAGCAGTTCTTC
j_gene: TRBJ2-5; v_gene: TRBV6-5; d_gene: NA; abundance: NA; len: 14; CDR3aa: CASSYSGLSETQYF; CDR3nt: TGTGCCAGCAGTTACTCTGGCCTTTCGGAGACCCAGTACTTC
j_gene: TRBJ2-3; v_gene: TRBV5-1; d_gene: NA; abundance: NA; len: 13; CDR3aa: CASSIGSSDTQYF; CDR3nt: TGCGCCAGCAGCATCGGGTCCTCAGATACGCAGTATTTT